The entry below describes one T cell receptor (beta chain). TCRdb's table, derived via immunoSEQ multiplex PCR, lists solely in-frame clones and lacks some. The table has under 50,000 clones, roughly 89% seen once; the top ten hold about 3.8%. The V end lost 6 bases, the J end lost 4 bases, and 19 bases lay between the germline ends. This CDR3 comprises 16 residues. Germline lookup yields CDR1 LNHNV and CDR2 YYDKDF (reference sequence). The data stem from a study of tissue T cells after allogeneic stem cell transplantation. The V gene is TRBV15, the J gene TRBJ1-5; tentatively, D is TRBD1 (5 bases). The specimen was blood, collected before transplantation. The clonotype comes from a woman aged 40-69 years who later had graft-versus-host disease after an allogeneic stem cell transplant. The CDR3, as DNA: TGTGCCACCAGAAGTCGGGGGGATCGAAATAATCAGCCCCAGCATTTT. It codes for CATRSRGDRNNQPQHF.